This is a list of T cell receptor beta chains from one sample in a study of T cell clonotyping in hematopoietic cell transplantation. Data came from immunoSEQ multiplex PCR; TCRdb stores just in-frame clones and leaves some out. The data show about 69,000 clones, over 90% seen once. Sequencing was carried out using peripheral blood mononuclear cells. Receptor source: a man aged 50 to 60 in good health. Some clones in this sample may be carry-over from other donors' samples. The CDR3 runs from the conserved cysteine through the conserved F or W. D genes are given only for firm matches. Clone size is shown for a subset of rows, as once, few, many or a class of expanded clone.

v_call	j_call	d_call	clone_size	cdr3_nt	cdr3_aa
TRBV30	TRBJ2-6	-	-	TGTGCCTGGAGTCCCATCGGTTTGGGCTCTGGGGCCAACGTCCTGACTTTC	CAWSPIGLGSGANVLTF
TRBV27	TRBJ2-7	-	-	TGTGCCCTAGCGACCTACGAGCAGTACTTC	CALATYEQYF
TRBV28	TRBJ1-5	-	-	TGTGCCAGCAGTTTTTCTGGGGGCAGGCAGCCCCAGCATTTT	CASSFSGGRQPQHF
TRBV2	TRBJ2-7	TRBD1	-	TGTGCCAGCAGTCGTCAACAGGGGGCAAGCGAGCAGTACTTC	CASSRQQGASEQYF
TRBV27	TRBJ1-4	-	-	TGTGCCAGCAGTTTTGCCACAGACGCCTATAATGAAAAACTGTTTTTT	CASSFATDAYNEKLFF
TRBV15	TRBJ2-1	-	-	TGTGCCACCAGCAGAGACGCCCGCGGGCGTGGGGATGAGCAGTTCTTC	CATSRDARGRGDEQFF
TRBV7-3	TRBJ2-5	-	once	TGTGCCAGCAGCCCGGTTGGGGGGCGGCAAGAGACCCAGTACTTC	CASSPVGGRQETQYF
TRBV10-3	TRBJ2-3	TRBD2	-	TGTGCCATCACCGCCGGACTAGCGGGAGTTGGGGCAGATACGCAGTATTTT	CAITAGLAGVGADTQYF
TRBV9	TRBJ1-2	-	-	TGTGCCAGCAGCGCTCCTAGGGGGGGGGTAGACTATGGCTACACCTTC	CASSAPRGGVDYGYTF
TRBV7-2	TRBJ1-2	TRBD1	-	TGTGCCAGCAGCTTAGGCCGAGGACAGGGATACTATGGCTACACCTTC	CASSLGRGQGYYGYTF
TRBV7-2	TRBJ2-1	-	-	TGTGCCAGCAGCTTAGTTTACAATGAGCAGTTCTTC	CASSLVYNEQFF
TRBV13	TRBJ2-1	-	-	TGTGCCAGCAGCGAGGGGGGGGGAGATTCTGAGCAGTTCTTC	CASSEGGGDSEQFF
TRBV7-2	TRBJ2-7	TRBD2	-	TGTGCCAGCAGCTCGGGGACTAGCGGACTCTACGAGCAGTACTTC	CASSSGTSGLYEQYF
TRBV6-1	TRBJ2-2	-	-	TGTGCCACAGACGACAGGTCGAACACCGGGGAGCTGTTTTTT	CATDDRSNTGELFF
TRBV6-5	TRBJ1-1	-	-	TGTGCCAGCAGTTCCTACAAGAACACTGAAGCTTTCTTT	CASSSYKNTEAFF
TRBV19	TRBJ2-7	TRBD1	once	TGTGCCAGTAGTAGGGGACAGGGGAACGAGCAGTACTTC	CASSRGQGNEQYF
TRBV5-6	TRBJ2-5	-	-	TGTGCCAGCAGCTTGGTGGCAGGGGCTGAGACCCAGTACTTC	CASSLVAGAETQYF
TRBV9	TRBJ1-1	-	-	TGTGCCAGCAGCGTAGAAGGCAGGGACACTGAAGCTTTCTTT	CASSVEGRDTEAFF
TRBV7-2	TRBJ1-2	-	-	TGTGCCAGCAGCGGCAGGGAAAACTATGGCTACACCTTC	CASSGRENYGYTF
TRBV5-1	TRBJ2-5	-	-	TGCGCCAGCAGCTTGGTTGAGGGACGGGAGACCCAGTACTTC	CASSLVEGRETQYF
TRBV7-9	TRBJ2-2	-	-	TGTGCCAGCAGGAAAAACAGGGAGTCGAGCACCGGGGAGCTGTTTTTT	CASRKNRESSTGELFF
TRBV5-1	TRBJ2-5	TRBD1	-	TGCGCCAGCAGGGGACAGAGCATAGGGGAGACCCAGTACTTC	CASRGQSIGETQYF
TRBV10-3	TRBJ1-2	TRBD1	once	TGTGCCATCAGTGAGCAGACGGGACAGCTCGGCGGCTACACCTTC	CAISEQTGQLGGYTF
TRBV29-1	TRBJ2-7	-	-	TGCAGCGTTGTCGGAACAGGAGTCTCCTACGAGCAGTACTTC	CSVVGTGVSYEQYF
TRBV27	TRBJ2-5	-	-	TGTGCCAGCAGTTTCCGTGGTCAGGGGTGGGAGACCCAGTACTTC	CASSFRGQGWETQYF
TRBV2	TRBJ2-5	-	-	TGTGCCAGCAGTGGAATACAAGAGACCCAGTACTTC	CASSGIQETQYF
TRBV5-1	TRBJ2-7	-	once	TGCGCCAGCAGCTTCCCTGGGCACGAGCAGTACTTC	CASSFPGHEQYF
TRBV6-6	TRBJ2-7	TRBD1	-	TGTGCCAGCAGTTATACAGGGGACGAGCAGTACTTC	CASSYTGDEQYF
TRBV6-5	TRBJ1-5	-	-	TGTGCCAGCAGTCGTCTTTGGCCCTCCAATCAGCCCCAGCATTTT	CASSRLWPSNQPQHF
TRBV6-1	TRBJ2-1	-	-	TGTGCCAGCGGACGGATTGACAATGAGCAGTTCTTC	CASGRIDNEQFF
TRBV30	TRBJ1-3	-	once	TGTGCCTGGAGTGACCCTCCACTAGGGCAGTTTTCGGACACCATATATTTT	CAWSDPPLGQFSDTIYF
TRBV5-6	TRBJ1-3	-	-	TGTGCCAGCAGCTTGGGAGCGGGAAGTACTGGAAACACCATATATTTT	CASSLGAGSTGNTIYF
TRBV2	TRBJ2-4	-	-	TGTGCCAGCAGTGAACTCGGCATCCCAGCCAAAAACATTCAGTACTTC	CASSELGIPAKNIQYF
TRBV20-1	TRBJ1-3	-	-	TGCAGTGCTAGCCAAAGTAGCACCATATATTTT	CSASQSSTIYF
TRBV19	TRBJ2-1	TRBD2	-	TGTGCCAGTAGTATCGGGACTAGCGGGAAGGGTGAGCAGTTCTTC	CASSIGTSGKGEQFF
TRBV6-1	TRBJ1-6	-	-	TGTGCCAGCAGTGCGGCAACAGGGTGGGGATCACCCCTCCACTTT	CASSAATGWGSPLHF
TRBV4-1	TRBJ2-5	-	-	TGCGCCAGCAGCCAAATGTCTGAGCGACCGGAGACCCAGTACTTC	CASSQMSERPETQYF
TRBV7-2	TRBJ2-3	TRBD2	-	TGTGCCAGCAGCTTAGGGGAGGGGAGGGCTAGCACAGATACGCAGTATTTT	CASSLGEGRASTDTQYF
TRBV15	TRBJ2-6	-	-	TGTGCCACCCCCCGGGACGGGAATAACTCTGGGGCCAACGTCCTGACTTTC	CATPRDGNNSGANVLTF
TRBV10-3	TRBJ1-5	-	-	TGTGCCATCAGTGAGTCGCAGGGACCCCAGCCCCAGCATTTT	CAISESQGPQPQHF
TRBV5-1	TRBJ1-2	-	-	TGCGCCAGCAGCTTGGAAGGGACACAGTATGGCTACACCTTC	CASSLEGTQYGYTF
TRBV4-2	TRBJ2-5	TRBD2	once	TGTGCCAGCAGCCCCCGGGTAGCGGGGGTTCAAGAGACCCAGTACTTC	CASSPRVAGVQETQYF
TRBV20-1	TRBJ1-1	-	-	TGCAGTGTTCGGTCCCACGCTGAAGCTTTCTTT	CSVRSHAEAFF
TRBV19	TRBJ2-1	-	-	TGTGCCAGTAACCTTGGGTCAGCCTACAATGAGCAGTTCTTC	CASNLGSAYNEQFF
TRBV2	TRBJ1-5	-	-	TGTGCCAGCAGTGAAGGCCGGCGTACCAATCAGCCCCAGCATTTT	CASSEGRRTNQPQHF
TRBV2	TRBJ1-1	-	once	TGTGCCAGCAGTGAAGCGCCAGGGCCCAACACTGAAGCTTTCTTT	CASSEAPGPNTEAFF
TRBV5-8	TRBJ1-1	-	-	TGTGCCAGCAGCCTCAGGGGAAGTGGCACTGAAGCTTTCTTT	CASSLRGSGTEAFF
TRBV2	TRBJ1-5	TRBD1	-	TGTGCCAGCAGTGAGGGGACAGGTAATCAGCCCCAGCATTTT	CASSEGTGNQPQHF
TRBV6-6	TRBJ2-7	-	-	TGTGCCAGCAGTTACCCTGGGGCAGGGGGGGATGAGCAGTACTTC	CASSYPGAGGDEQYF
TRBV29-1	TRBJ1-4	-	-	TGCAGCGTTGTAGGAGGGATGGACGAAAAACTGTTTTTT	CSVVGGMDEKLFF
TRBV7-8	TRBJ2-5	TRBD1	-	TGTGCCAGCAGCTTAGCCCCAGGACAGGGTGAGACCCAGTACTTC	CASSLAPGQGETQYF
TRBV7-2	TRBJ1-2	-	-	TGTGCCAGCAGCTTAGAGGAAGGGAACTATGGCTACACCTTC	CASSLEEGNYGYTF
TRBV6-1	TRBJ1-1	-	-	TGTGCCAGCAGTGTGGGAGGAGCTTTCTTT	CASSVGGAFF